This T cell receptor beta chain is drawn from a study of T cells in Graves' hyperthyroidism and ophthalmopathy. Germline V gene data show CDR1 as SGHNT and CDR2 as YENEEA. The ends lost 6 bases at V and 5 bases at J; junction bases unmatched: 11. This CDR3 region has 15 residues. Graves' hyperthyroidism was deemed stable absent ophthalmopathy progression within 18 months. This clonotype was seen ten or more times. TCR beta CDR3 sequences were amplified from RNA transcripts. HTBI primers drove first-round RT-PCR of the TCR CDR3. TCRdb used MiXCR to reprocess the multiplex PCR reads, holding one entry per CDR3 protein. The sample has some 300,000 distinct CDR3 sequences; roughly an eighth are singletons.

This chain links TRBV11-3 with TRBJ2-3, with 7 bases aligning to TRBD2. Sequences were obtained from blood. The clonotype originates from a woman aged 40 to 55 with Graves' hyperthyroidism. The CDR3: CASSPAGVVLDTQYF. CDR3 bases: TGTGCCAGCAGTCCCGCGGGAGTAGTACTAGATACGCAGTATTTT.